This TCR beta chain was captured by sequencing in a study of breast tumors, draining lymph nodes, adjacent tissues (dated by TCRdb to about 2016). Regarding the research as a whole: In breast cancer patients, the study compared the TCR beta repertoires of tumor, adjacent nontumor tissue and axillary lymph nodes. In human breast cancer, the study set out to evaluate how tumor, surrounding tissue and draining lymph node repertoires relate to one another and whether T cells may move between these sites.

On the study overall, not on this receptor specifically: The data were considered consistent with the idea that most tumor T cells come from the lymph node and then expand in tumor tissue. The conclusion that tumor T cells originate in lymph nodes was presented as consistent with a hypothesis rather than as directly demonstrated. In luminal-like breast cancer, tumor and nontumor tissue repertoires resembled each other significantly more than in basal-like breast cancer. Tumors showed preferential V and J gene usage, and their T-cell repertoire diversity fell below that of lymph nodes yet above that of nontumor tissue.

This clonotype was detected ten times or more. The antigen this receptor binds is unknown. Base qualities were left out, and no much larger clone turns up one base away. Lymph node samples came from the axillary draining lymph nodes of breast cancer patients. For sequencing, an Illumina HiSeq 2000 was employed. Multiplex PCR amplification was used to generate the TCR beta chain libraries. High-throughput sequencing was used to analyze the amplified TCR beta chain products. TCRdb reanalyzed the raw reads on its own, using fastp at Q25 for trimming and MiXCR for clone calling, and kept in-frame beta chains. A single entry per CDR3 protein holds the most common genes and DNA from its merged rows. The table for this sample lists 100,000 or so distinct CDR3 sequences; 21% of them were counted only once. Of the sample, around 1.3% falls within the top ten clones. The source material was axillary lymph node tissue. The source is a female donor with breast cancer. Some clones in this sample may be carry-over from other donors' samples.

The CDR3 reads as follows: CSAGGHSGNTIYF. The nucleotide sequence reads TGCAGTGCTGGCGGGCACTCTGGAAACACCATATATTTT. In this chain, TRBV20-1 is recombined with TRBJ1-3; no D gene can be assigned with confidence. V drops 5 bases and J drops 0 bases, leaving 8 bases in between. The CDR3 starts with the cysteine, ends with the phenylalanine, and has 13 residues. Only the CDR3 region is kept as DNA, spanning 39 bases read in frame from base 1. The germline V gene (reference sequence) gives CDR1 as DFQATT and CDR2 as SNEGSKA.